The 11 T cell receptor beta chains reported below all come from one sample, sequenced in a study of blood T cells in healthy people across ages. The use of a sample-barcoded 5' primer and a J-beta primer mix characterized a second PCR of 7 to 11 cycles. Using its own MiXCR run on the 5' RACE reads, TCRdb lists one record per CDR3 protein. The sample consists of roughly 1.7 million distinct CDR3 sequences, around 35% of them appearing once. The sample taken for sequencing was blood. The receptor source for this set is a woman aged 25 to 45 in good health.

To note about this clonotype: Germline and junction disagree at one end, which may indicate a read error. V gene TRBV29-1 combines with J gene TRBJ2-1; 12 nucleotides match TRBD2. The CDR3 is 16 amino acids. Per the germline V gene, CDR1 is SQVTM and CDR2 is ANQGSEA. The CDR3 DNA follows: TGCGGCGTTGGGCTAGCGGGAGGGCCGCTGTCTATTGAGCAGTTCTTC. It encodes CGVGLAGGPLSIEQFF.

The chain has TRBV20-1 and TRBJ2-1, with D possibly being TRBD1 or TRBD2 (5 bases each). The CDR3 is made up of 14 amino acids. Germline loops: CDR1 DFQATT, CDR2 SNEGSKA (reference sequence). Trimming removed 5 bases at V and 8 bases at J, with 19 bases between. This chain's CDR3 is CSASRVTRGHEQFF. As DNA, the CDR3 is TGCAGTGCTTCACGGGTTACCCGGGGCCATGAGCAGTTCTTC.

This clonotype has ten or more counts. The chain employs TRBV27 and TRBJ2-5; D not resolved. V was trimmed by 5 bases and J by 2 bases, leaving 12 bases between them. This CDR3 spans 14 amino acids. Germline values: CDR1 MNHEY, CDR2 SMNVEV (reference sequence). The DNA of the CDR3 is TGTGCCAGCAGTGGGATTGGGTTACAAGAGACCCAGTACTTC. As protein: CASSGIGLQETQYF.

The V gene is TRBV11-2, the J gene TRBJ2-2; possible D gene TRBD1, 5 bases. This CDR3 has 15 amino acids. CDR1 SGHAT and CDR2 FQNNGV come from the germline V gene. V was clipped by 3 bases and J by 6 bases, with 14 bases between them. The chain's CDR3 is CASSFVAGSSGELFF. CDR3 DNA sequence: TGTGCCAGCAGCTTTGTGGCAGGGTCGTCCGGGGAGCTGTTTTTT. The variable domain in full, with the rest retrieved from reference TRBV11-2 and TRBJ2-2, is EAGVAQSPRYKIIEKRQSVAFWCNPISGHATLYWYQQILGQGPKLLIQFQNNGVVDDSQLPKDRFSAERLKGVDSTLKIQPAKLEDSAVYLCASSFVAGSSGELFFGEGSRLTVL.

V gene TRBV6-1 combines with J gene TRBJ1-1, with unresolved D. CDR3 length: 14 residues. The germline V gene encodes CDR1 MNHNS and CDR2 SASEGT. Between the trimmed V and J ends, which lost 5 bases and 1 base, there was a span of 11 bases. This chain's CDR3 is CASSKAFKNTEAFF. The CDR3 nucleotides read TGTGCCAGCAGTAAGGCCTTCAAGAACACTGAAGCTTTCTTT.

In its sample, this clonotype was seen a few times. The gene calls are TRBV7-9 and TRBJ2-1; D gene uncertain. CDR3 size: 17 residues. Looked up from germline, CDR1 is SEHNR and CDR2 is FQNEAQ (reference sequence). V was clipped by 2 bases and J by 3 bases, with 17 bases between them. CDR3 coding DNA: TGTGCCAGCAGCTTATGGGTGGCGGCCCCCGACTACAATGAGCAGTTCTTC. This translates into CASSLWVAAPDYNEQFF.

V gene TRBV4-1 combines with J gene TRBJ2-5, with no clear D. The germline V gene has CDR1 MGHRA and CDR2 YSYEKL. This CDR3 has 16 amino acids. The V gene lost 1 base and the J gene lost 4 bases, with 16 bases spanning the gap. DNA for the CDR3: TGCGCCAGCAGCCAAGGGCCCGGAAGAGTGGGAGAGACCCAGTACTTC. Amino acid sequence: CASSQGPGRVGETQYF.

The chain combines TRBV5-1 with TRBJ2-1; perhaps TRBD2 as D (5 bases). The CDR3 totals 17 residues. V shed 4 bases and J shed 8 bases, with 25 bases lying between them. Germline V gene data show CDR1 as SGHRS and CDR2 as YFSETQ. The CDR3 reads CASSPGLSGLPGDEQFF. The CDR3, as DNA: TGCGCCAGCAGCCCGGGGTTAAGTGGGCTCCCCGGCGATGAGCAGTTCTTC. The full variable domain, rest sourced from reference TRBV5-1 and TRBJ2-1, is KAGVTQTPRYLIKTRGQQVTLSCSPISGHRSVSWYQQTPGQGLQFLFEYFSETQRNKGNFPGRFSGRQFSNSRSEMNVSTLELGDSALYLCASSPGLSGLPGDEQFFGPGTRLTVL.

This sequence joins TRBV27 and TRBJ1-1; D is undetermined. Germline CDR1 MNHEY, CDR2 SMNVEV (reference sequence). The CDR3 loop spans 13 amino acids. The V gene lost 8 bases and the J gene lost 4 bases, with 14 bases spanning the gap. The CDR3 nucleotides read TGTGCCAGCTCACTTGACGGTATCACTGAAGCTTTCTTT. Protein sequence: CASSLDGITEAFF.

The chain carries TRBV6-1 and TRBJ1-1; possibly TRBD1 for D (6 bases). V was clipped by 6 bases and J by 6 bases, with 11 bases between them. CDR3 length: 12 residues. Germline V gives CDR1 MNHNS, CDR2 SASEGT. For the CDR3, the DNA is TGTGCCAGCAGCCTCGGACAGCCTGAAGCTTTCTTT. Translated: CASSLGQPEAFF.

This clonotype was seen a handful of times. The genes are TRBV10-3 and TRBJ2-6; no firm D call. V was pared by 3 bases and J by 3 bases, with 12 bases between. The germline V gene encodes CDR1 ENHRY and CDR2 SYGVKD. This CDR3 is 16 amino acids long. Here the CDR3 DNA reads TGTGCCATCAGTGATCAGGTAGCTGGTGGGGCCAACGTCCTGACTTTC. Encoded protein: CAISDQVAGGANVLTF.